Sequencing of this TCR beta chain was carried out in a study of T cells in Graves' hyperthyroidism and ophthalmopathy. The germline V gene encodes CDR1 LNHNV and CDR2 YYDKDF (reference sequence). V lost 8 bases and J lost 6, with 22 bases in between. The length of the CDR3 is 16 residues. Amplification of TCR beta CDR3 regions was performed using RNA transcripts as template. Researchers ran a first-round RT-PCR on the TCR CDR3 using the HTBI primer set. One entry per CDR3 protein results from TCRdb running MiXCR on the multiplex PCR reads. The sample holds over 300,000 distinct CDR3 sequences, roughly an eighth seen once.

Sequencing input: blood. The chain carries TRBV15 and TRBJ2-2, with D possibly TRBD2 on 7 matching bases. This TCR derives from a woman aged 40 to 50 with Graves' ophthalmopathy. CDR3 amino acids: CATGRGGALLAGELFF. CDR3 DNA sequence: TGTGCCACCGGCCGAGGGGGGGCGCTTTTGGCCGGGGAGCTGTTTTTT.